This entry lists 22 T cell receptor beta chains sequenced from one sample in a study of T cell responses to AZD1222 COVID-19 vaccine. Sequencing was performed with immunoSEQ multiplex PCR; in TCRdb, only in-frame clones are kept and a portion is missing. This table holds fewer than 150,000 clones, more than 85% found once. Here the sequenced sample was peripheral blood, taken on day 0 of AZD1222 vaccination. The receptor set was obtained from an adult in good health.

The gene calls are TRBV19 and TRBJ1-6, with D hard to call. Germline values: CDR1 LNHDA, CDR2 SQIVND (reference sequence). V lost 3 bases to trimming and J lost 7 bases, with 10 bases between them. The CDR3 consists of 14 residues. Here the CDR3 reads CASSMGSGNSPLHF. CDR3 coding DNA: TGTGCCAGTAGTATGGGGAGTGGCAATTCACCCCTCCACTTT. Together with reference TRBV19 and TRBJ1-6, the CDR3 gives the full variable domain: DGGITQSPKYLFRKEGQNVTLSCEQNLNHDAMYWYRQDPGQGLRLIYYSQIVNDFQKGDIAEGYSVSREKKESFPLTVTSAQKNPTAFYLCASSMGSGNSPLHFGNGTRLTVT.

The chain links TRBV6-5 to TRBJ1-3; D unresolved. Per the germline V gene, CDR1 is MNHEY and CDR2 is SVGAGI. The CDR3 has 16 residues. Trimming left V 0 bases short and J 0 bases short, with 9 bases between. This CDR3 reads CASSYSLEISGNTIYF. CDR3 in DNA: TGTGCCAGCAGTTACTCCCTGGAGATCTCTGGAAACACCATATATTTT.

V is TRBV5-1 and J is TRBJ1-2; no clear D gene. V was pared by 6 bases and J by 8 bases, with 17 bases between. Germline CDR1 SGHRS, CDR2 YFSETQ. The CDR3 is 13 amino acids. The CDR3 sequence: CASTPAPSMGYTF. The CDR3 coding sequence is TGCGCCAGCACCCCCGCGCCCTCGATGGGCTACACCTTC.

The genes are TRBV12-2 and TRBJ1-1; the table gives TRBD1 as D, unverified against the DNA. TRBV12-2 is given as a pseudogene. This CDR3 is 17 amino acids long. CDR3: CASRLASIKQLNTEAFF. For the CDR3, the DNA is TGTGCAAGTCGCTTAGCGTCGATTAAACAGCTGAACACTGAAGCTTTCTTT.

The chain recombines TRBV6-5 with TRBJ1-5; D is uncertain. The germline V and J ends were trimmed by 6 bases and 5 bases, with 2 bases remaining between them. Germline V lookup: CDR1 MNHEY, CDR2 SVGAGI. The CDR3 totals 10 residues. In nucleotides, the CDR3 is TGTGCCAGCAGCTATCAGCCCCAGCATTTT. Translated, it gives CASSYQPQHF.

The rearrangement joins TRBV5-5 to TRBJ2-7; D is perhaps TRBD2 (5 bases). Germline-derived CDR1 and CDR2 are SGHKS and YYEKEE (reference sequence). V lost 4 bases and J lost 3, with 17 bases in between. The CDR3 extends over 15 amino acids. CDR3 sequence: CASSVVSSGIYEQYF. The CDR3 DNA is TGTGCCAGCAGCGTGGTTAGCTCCGGGATCTACGAGCAGTACTTC.

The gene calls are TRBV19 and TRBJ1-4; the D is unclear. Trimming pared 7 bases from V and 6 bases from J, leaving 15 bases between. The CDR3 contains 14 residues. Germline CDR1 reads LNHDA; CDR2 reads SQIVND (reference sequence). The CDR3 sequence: CASNTGDGDEKLFF. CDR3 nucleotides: TGTGCCAGTAACACTGGGGATGGGGATGAAAAACTGTTTTTT.

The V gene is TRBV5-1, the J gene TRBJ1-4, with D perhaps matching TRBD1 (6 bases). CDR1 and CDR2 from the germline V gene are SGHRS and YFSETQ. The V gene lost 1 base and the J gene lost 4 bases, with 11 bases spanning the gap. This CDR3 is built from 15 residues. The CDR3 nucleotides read TGCGCCAGCAGCTTGACGACAGGAAATAATGAAAAACTGTTTTTT. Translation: CASSLTTGNNEKLFF.

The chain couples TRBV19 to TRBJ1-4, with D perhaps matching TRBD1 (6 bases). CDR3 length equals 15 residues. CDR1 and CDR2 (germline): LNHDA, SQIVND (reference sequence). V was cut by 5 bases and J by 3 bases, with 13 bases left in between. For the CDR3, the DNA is TGTGCCAGTAGTTCCCGGACAGCCCCTAATGAAAAACTGTTTTTT. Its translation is CASSSRTAPNEKLFF.

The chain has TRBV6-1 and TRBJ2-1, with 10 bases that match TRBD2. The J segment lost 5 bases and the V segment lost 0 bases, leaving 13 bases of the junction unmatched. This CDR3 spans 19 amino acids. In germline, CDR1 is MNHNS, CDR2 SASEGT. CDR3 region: CASSEARSGGAFTNNEQFF. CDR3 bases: TGTGCCAGCAGTGAAGCGAGGAGCGGGGGGGCTTTTACCAACAATGAGCAGTTCTTC.

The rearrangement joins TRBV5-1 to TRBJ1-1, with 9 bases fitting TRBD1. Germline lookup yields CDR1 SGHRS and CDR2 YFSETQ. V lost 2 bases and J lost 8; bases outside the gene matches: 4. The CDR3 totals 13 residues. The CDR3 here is CASSFGQGSEAFF. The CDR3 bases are TGCGCCAGCAGCTTTGGACAGGGGTCCGAAGCTTTCTTT.

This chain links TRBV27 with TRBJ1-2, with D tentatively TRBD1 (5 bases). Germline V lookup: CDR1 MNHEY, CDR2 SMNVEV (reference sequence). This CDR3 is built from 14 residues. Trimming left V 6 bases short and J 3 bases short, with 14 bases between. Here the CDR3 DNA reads TGTGCCAGCAGCCCAGGGCTGGGCTACTATGGCTACACCTTC. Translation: CASSPGLGYYGYTF.

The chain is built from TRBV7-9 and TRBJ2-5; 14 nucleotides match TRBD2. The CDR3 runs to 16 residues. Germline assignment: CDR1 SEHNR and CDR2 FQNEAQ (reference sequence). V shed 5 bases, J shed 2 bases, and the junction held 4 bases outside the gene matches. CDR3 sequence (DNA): TGTGCCAGCAGCCCTGGACTAGCGGGGGGTCAAGAGACCCAGTACTTC. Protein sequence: CASSPGLAGGQETQYF.

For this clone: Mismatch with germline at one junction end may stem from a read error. CDR3 nucleotides: TGCGCCAGCACTGAGAACATCGAGAACTATGGCTACACCTTC. This translates into CASTENIENYGYTF. This chain uses TRBV10-2 with TRBJ1-2; D unclear. The CDR3 has 14 residues. Germline assignment: CDR1 WSHSY and CDR2 SAAADI.

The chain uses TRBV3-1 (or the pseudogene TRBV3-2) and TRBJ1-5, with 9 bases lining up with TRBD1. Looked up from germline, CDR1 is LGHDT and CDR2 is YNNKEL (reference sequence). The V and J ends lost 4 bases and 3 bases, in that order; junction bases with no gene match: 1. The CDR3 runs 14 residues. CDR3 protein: CASSRDRDNQPQHF. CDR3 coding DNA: TGTGCCAGCAGCCGGGACAGGGACAATCAGCCCCAGCATTTT.

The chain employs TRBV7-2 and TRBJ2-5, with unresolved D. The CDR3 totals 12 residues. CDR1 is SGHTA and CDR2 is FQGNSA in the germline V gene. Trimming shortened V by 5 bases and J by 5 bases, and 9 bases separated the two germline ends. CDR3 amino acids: CASSGVGETQYF. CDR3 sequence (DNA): TGTGCCAGCAGCGGGGTGGGGGAGACCCAGTACTTC.

DNA for the CDR3: TGCGCCAGCAGCTCGACTCCGGGGCGGTGGACTGAAGCTTTCTTT. As protein: CASSSTPGRWTEAFF. The V gene is TRBV5-1, the J gene TRBJ1-1; D is perhaps TRBD1 (5 bases). Trimming cost V 3 bases and J 5 bases, with 17 bases left between them. The CDR3 totals 15 residues. Germline-derived CDR1 and CDR2 are SGHRS and YFSETQ.

The chain's CDR3 is CSVDTDTQYF. DNA for the CDR3: TGCAGCGTAGACACAGATACGCAGTATTTT. The genes are TRBV29-1 and TRBJ2-3; D not certain. Trimming removed 6 bases at V and 2 bases at J, with 3 bases between. The CDR3 has 10 residues. Germline V lookup: CDR1 SQVTM, CDR2 ANQGSEA.

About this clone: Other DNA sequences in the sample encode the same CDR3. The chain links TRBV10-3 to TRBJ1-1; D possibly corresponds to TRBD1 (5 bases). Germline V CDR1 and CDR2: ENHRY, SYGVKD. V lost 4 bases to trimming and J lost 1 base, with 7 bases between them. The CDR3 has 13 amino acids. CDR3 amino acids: CAISGQGNTEAFF. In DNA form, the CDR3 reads TGTGCCATCAGTGGGCAGGGGAACACTGAAGCTTTCTTT.

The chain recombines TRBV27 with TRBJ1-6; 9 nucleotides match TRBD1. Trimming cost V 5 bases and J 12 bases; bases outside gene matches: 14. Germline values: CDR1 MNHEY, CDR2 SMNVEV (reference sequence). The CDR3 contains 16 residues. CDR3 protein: CASSPTSGTGIGPLHF. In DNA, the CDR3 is TGTGCCAGCAGTCCCACTTCCGGGACAGGGATCGGACCCCTCCACTTT.

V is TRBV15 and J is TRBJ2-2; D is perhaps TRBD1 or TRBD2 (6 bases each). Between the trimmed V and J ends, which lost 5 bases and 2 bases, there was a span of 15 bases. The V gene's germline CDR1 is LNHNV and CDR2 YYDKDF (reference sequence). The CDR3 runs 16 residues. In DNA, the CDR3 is TGTGCCACCAGCGGTGTCCGGGGGCAAAACACCGGGGAGCTGTTTTTT. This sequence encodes CATSGVRGQNTGELFF.

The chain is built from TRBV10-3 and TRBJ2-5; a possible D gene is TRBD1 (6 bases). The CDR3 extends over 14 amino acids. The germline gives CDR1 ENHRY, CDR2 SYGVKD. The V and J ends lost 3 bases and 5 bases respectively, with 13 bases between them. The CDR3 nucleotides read TGTGCCATCAGTGATCCAGGGGCATCCGAGACCCAGTACTTC. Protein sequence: CAISDPGASETQYF.